The subject of this entry is one T cell receptor (beta chain). Antigen specificity is unknown. These data originate in a study of OX40 agonist ivuxolimab in advanced cancers. Study outcomes and limitations: At doses 0.1 to 3.0 mg/kg, CD4+ and CD8+ clones expanded.

The CDR3 runs 11 residues. Germline V CDR1 and CDR2: MNHEY, SMNVEV (reference sequence). V shed 3 bases and J shed 5 bases, with 4 bases lying between them. This table comes from immunoSEQ multiplex PCR, and its TCRdb copy is limited to in-frame clones, with some not included. In the table there are about 6,100 clones, 77% of which are singletons. This chain joins TRBV27 and TRBJ2-5; D gene uncertain. The specimen was CD4+ or CD8+ T cells sorted from blood, collected in a trial of the OX40 agonist ivuxolimab. The TCR was taken from an adult with an advanced solid tumor such as melanoma, head and neck, liver or kidney cancer. The CDR3 is CASSFRETQYF. The DNA of the CDR3 is TGTGCCAGCAGTTTTAGGGAGACCCAGTACTTC.